Below are 18 T cell receptor beta chains sequenced from a single sample in a study of blood T cells in healthy people across ages. Sample-barcoded 5' priming and a J-beta primer mix drove a second PCR of about 7 to 11 cycles. TCRdb used MiXCR to reprocess the 5' RACE reads, holding one entry per CDR3 protein. The table records over 1,500,000 distinct CDR3 sequences, roughly two fifths of them present only once. The sample consisted of blood. These TCRs come from a human donor in good health.

The rearrangement uses TRBV30 and TRBJ2-7; D might be TRBD1 or TRBD2, each matching 6 bases. The closer fit of TRBJ2-5 to the DNA end suggests the J call may be wrong. CDR1 is GTSNPN and CDR2 is SVGIG in the germline V gene (reference sequence). The length of the CDR3 is 14 residues. This chain's CDR3 is CAWSAGGTKETQYF. CDR3 sequence (DNA): TGTGCCTGGAGTGCCGGCGGGACAAAAGAGACCCAGTACTTC.

The V call is TRBV7-2, the J call TRBJ2-1; possibly TRBD2 for D (5 bases). Matching the DNA end better, TRBJ2-7 makes the J call doubtful. The CDR3 consists of 15 residues. Germline-derived CDR1 and CDR2 are SGHTA and FQGNSA. The CDR3 coding sequence is TGTGCCAGCAGCTTACAGCGGCGCATCTACAATGAGCAGTACTTC. Its translation is CASSLQRRIYNEQYF.

The chain employs TRBV20-1 and TRBJ1-4; maybe TRBD1 (6 bases). The CDR3 loop spans 17 amino acids. CDR1 and CDR2 (germline): DFQATT, SNEGSKA (reference sequence). The V end was cut by 0 bases, the J end by 0 bases, with 14 bases between. Here the CDR3 DNA reads TGCAGTGCTAGAGATCCCGGGGGCTCGACAACTAATGAAAAACTGTTTTTT. This sequence encodes CSARDPGGSTTNEKLFF.

As to this clonotype: A much larger clone lies one base from this, so it may be a read error. This chain connects TRBV7-6 to TRBJ2-1, with D maybe TRBD2 (6 bases). The CDR3 has 17 amino acids. CDR1 SGHVS and CDR2 FNYEAQ come from the germline V gene. Here the CDR3 reads CASSAIPLASSYNEQVF. The DNA of the CDR3 is TGTGCCAGCAGCGCGATTCCGCTAGCGAGCTCCTACAATGAGCAGGTCTTC.

The chain joins TRBV27 to TRBJ1-4; 7 bases map to TRBD1. V dropped 6 bases and J dropped 11; count of bases not matched to a gene: 18. Germline CDR1 and CDR2: MNHEY and SMNVEV (reference sequence). This CDR3 spans 16 amino acids. The CDR3 DNA sequence: TGTGCCAGCAGGGGGTCCTACAGGGGAAGAGGTGACAAACTGTTTTTT. Protein: CASRGSYRGRGDKLFF.

In this sample, this clonotype turned up a few times. A much larger clone differs from this one at a single base, so this may be a read error. The chain combines TRBV6-2 or TRBV6-3 with TRBJ2-4; TRBD2 matches 8 bases. The germline V gene has CDR1 MNHEY and CDR2 SVGEGT. The CDR3 runs 17 residues. The V and J ends lost 2 bases and 13 bases, in that order; junction bases with no gene match: 19. CDR3 protein: CASSYDPWRGAYNEQYF. Written as DNA, the CDR3 is TGTGCCAGCAGTTACGACCCTTGGCGGGGGGCCTACAATGAGCAGTACTTC.

This clonotype was found a few times. This rearrangement joins TRBV10-3 to TRBJ2-1; 10 bases are a match to TRBD2. The J segment lost 5 bases and the V segment lost 0 bases, leaving 1 base of the junction unmatched. In germline, CDR1 is ENHRY, CDR2 SYGVKD. There are 15 residues in the CDR3. The CDR3 nucleotides read TGTGCCATCAGTGAGTCAGGACTAGCGGACAATGAGCAGTTCTTC. As protein: CAISESGLADNEQFF.

The rearrangement joins TRBV20-1 to TRBJ2-5, with D tentatively TRBD2 (5 bases). V was shortened by 7 bases and J by 0 bases, with 9 bases between the two germline ends. The CDR3 runs 12 residues. Germline values: CDR1 DFQATT, CDR2 SNEGSKA (reference sequence). CDR3 protein: CSGESDQETQYF. The CDR3 DNA reads as TGCAGTGGGGAGTCAGACCAAGAGACCCAGTACTTC.

The V gene is TRBV20-1, the J gene TRBJ1-2; 8 bases align to TRBD1. CDR1 is DFQATT and CDR2 is SNEGSKA in the germline V gene (reference sequence). The V gene end was trimmed by 4 bases and the J gene end by 4 bases; junction bases not matched to a gene: 2. This CDR3 region has 12 residues. The chain's CDR3 is CSATTGGYGYTF. The CDR3 bases are TGCAGTGCTACAACAGGGGGCTATGGCTACACCTTC.

The sample holds a few counts of this clonotype. V gene TRBV6-2 or TRBV6-3 combines with J gene TRBJ2-1, with 16 bases fitting TRBD2. The CDR3 extends over 21 amino acids. J gave up 1 base and V 0 bases, and 9 bases lay outside the gene matches. Germline CDR1 reads MNHEY; CDR2 reads SVGEGT. This chain's CDR3 is CASSYSKEGLAGGQSYNEQFF. In DNA, the CDR3 is TGTGCCAGCAGTTACTCGAAGGAGGGACTAGCGGGGGGGCAATCCTACAATGAGCAGTTCTTC.

The chain uses TRBV28 and TRBJ2-7; D is possibly TRBD2 (6 bases). V was pared by 7 bases and J by 4 bases, with 14 bases between. CDR3 length: 13 residues. The germline gives CDR1 MDHEN, CDR2 SYDVKM. The CDR3 loop is CASKFLGRYEQYF. The CDR3 region has the DNA TGTGCCAGCAAGTTTCTCGGGAGATACGAGCAGTACTTC. Looking up the rest from reference TRBV28 and TRBJ2-7 gives the full variable domain: DVKVTQSSRYLVKRTGEKVFLECVQDMDHENMFWYRQDPGLGLRLIYFSYDVKMKEKGDIPEGYSVSREKKERFSLILESASTNQTSMYLCASKFLGRYEQYFGPGTRLTVT.

The chain links TRBV15 to TRBJ2-3; D call uncertain. This CDR3 is built from 16 residues. V dropped 0 bases and J dropped 4 bases, with 14 bases sitting between them. From germline, CDR1 is LNHNV and CDR2 YYDKDF (reference sequence). This chain's CDR3 is CATSRDPAFAADTQYF. CDR3 DNA sequence: TGTGCCACCAGCAGAGATCCCGCTTTCGCGGCAGATACGCAGTATTTT.

V is TRBV4-2 and J is TRBJ2-4; D assignment may be TRBD1 or TRBD2 (6 bases each). TRBJ2-7 explains the end of the DNA better; the J call may be wrong. The CDR3 has 16 amino acids. CDR1 is LGHNA and CDR2 is YNFKEQ in the germline V gene. The CDR3 loop is CASSQDGGPFPDEQYF. The CDR3 bases are TGTGCCAGCAGCCAAGACGGGGGCCCCTTTCCCGACGAGCAGTACTTC.

The chain links TRBV28 to TRBJ2-1; TRBD2 might be the D (6 bases). The ends were cut back, 3 bases at V and 0 bases at J, with 12 bases in the middle. This CDR3 spans 16 amino acids. The germline V gene encodes CDR1 MDHEN and CDR2 SYDVKM. The CDR3 loop reads CASSLSGVSSYNEQFF. CDR3 DNA sequence: TGTGCCAGCAGTTTGTCGGGGGTAAGCTCCTACAATGAGCAGTTCTTC.

This clonotype has only a few counts. V and J are TRBV12-3 or TRBV12-4 and TRBJ2-4; 9 nucleotides match TRBD1. Trimming at V came to 6 bases and at J to 0 bases, leaving 21 bases not matched to a gene. CDR3 length: 21 amino acids. The CDR3 protein is CASSSLTGTGRTGEAKNIQYF. For the CDR3, the DNA is TGTGCCAGCAGCTCCCTAACAGGGACAGGGAGAACGGGGGAAGCCAAAAACATTCAGTACTTC.

The V gene is TRBV20-1, the J gene TRBJ2-7; the D is unclear. The CDR3 runs to 13 residues. Trimming stripped 6 bases from V and 2 bases from J, with 14 bases between. In germline, CDR1 is DFQATT, CDR2 SNEGSKA (reference sequence). In DNA, the CDR3 is TGCAGTGCCCAGGAAAGGATTACCTACGAGCAGTACTTC. It encodes CSAQERITYEQYF.

The chain recombines TRBV7-8 with TRBJ1-4, with D possibly being TRBD1 (5 bases). Looked up from germline, CDR1 is SGHVS and CDR2 is FQNEAQ. V lost 3 bases, J lost 7 bases, and 12 bases lay in between. The CDR3 runs to 14 residues. The CDR3 DNA sequence: TGTGCCAGCAGCTTGGGACTGAGGCGTGAAAAACTGTTTTTT. Translation: CASSLGLRREKLFF.

The sample holds many counts of this clonotype. The chain carries TRBV10-3 and TRBJ2-1; 8 nucleotides match TRBD2. J was trimmed by 3 bases and V by 5 bases; bases with no gene match: 0. Germline lookup yields CDR1 ENHRY and CDR2 SYGVKD. There are 13 residues in the CDR3. The CDR3 DNA reads as TGTGCCATCAGTAGCGGGGGCTACAATGAGCAGTTCTTC. Protein: CAISSGGYNEQFF.